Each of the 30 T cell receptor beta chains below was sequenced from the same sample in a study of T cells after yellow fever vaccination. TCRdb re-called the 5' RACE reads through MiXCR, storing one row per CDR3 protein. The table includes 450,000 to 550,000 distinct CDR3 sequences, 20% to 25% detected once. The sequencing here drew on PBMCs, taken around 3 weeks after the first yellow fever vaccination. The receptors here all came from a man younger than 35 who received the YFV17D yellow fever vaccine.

CDR3 in amino acids: CASSYLGRGEDGYTF. CDR3 sequence (DNA): TGTGCCAGCAGTTATCTGGGCAGGGGTGAGGATGGCTACACCTTC. This chain connects TRBV6-5 to TRBJ1-2; D perhaps matches TRBD1 (6 bases). V was trimmed by 3 bases and J by 6 bases, leaving 17 bases between them. Germline CDR1 is MNHEY and CDR2 is SVGAGI. The CDR3 totals 15 residues.

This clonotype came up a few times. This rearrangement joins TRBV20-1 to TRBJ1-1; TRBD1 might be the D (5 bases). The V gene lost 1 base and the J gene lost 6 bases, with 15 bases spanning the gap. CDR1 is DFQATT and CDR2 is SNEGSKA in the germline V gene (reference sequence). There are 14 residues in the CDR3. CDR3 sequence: CSARGGDVVSEAFF. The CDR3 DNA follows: TGCAGTGCTAGAGGGGGGGATGTGGTATCTGAAGCTTTCTTT.

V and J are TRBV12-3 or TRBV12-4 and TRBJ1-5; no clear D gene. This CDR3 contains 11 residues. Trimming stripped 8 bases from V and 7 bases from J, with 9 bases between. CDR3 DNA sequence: TGTGCCAGCCCACAGTTGCAGCCCCAGCATTTT. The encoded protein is CASPQLQPQHF.

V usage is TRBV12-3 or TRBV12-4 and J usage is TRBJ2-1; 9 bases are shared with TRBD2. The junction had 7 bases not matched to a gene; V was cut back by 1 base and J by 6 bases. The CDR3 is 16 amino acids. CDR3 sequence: CASSLGAGGPGNEQFF. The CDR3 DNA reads TGTGCCAGCAGTTTAGGGGCGGGGGGGCCGGGCAATGAGCAGTTCTTC.

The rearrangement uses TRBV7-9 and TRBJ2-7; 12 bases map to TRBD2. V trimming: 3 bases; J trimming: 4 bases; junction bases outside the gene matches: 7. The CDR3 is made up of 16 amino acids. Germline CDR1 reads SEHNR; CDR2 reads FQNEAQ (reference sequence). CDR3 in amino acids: CASSFPTGTSGYEQYF. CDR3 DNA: TGTGCCAGCAGCTTCCCTACAGGGACTAGCGGGTACGAGCAGTACTTC.

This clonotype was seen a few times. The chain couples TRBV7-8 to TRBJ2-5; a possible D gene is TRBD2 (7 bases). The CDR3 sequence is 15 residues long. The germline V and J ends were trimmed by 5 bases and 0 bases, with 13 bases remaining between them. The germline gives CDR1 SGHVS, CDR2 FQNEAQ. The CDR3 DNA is TGTGCCAGCAGCAGGAGGGGGGGGGACCAAGAGACCCAGTACTTC. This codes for CASSRRGGDQETQYF.

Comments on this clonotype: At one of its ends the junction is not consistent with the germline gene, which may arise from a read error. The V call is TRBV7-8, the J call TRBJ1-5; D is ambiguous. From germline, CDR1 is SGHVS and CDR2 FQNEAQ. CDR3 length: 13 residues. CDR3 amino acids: CACSSNPNQPQHF. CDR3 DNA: TGTGCCTGCAGTTCTAATCCCAATCAGCCCCAGCATTTT.

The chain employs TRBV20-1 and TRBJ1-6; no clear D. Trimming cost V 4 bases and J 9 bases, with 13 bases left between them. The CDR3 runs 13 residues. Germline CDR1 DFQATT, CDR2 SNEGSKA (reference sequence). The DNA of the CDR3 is TGCAGTGCTACCGACAATCTTGGTTCACCCCTCCACTTT. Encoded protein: CSATDNLGSPLHF.

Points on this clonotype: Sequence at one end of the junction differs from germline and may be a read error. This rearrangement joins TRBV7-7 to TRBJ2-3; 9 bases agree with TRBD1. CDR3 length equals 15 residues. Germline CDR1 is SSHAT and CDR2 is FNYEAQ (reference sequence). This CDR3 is CASSSGTGRTDTQYF. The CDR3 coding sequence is TGTGCTAGCAGCTCGGGGACAGGGAGGACAGATACGCAGTATTTT.

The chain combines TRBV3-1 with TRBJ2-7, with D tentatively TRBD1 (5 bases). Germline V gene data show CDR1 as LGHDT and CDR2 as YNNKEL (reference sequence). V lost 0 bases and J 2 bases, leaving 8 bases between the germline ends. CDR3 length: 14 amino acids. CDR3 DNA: TGTGCCAGCAGCCAAGACAACAGGCCCTACGAGCAGTACGTC. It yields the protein CASSQDNRPYEQYV.

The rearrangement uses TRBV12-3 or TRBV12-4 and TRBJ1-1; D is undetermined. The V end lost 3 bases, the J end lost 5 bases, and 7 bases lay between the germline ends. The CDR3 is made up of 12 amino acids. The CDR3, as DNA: TGTGCCAGCAGTTTGTTTGGGACTGAAGCTTTCTTT. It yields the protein CASSLFGTEAFF.

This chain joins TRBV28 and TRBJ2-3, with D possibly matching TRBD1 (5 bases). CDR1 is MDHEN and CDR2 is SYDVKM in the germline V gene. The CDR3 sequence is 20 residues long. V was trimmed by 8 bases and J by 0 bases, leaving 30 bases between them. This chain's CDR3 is CASWSLGVPLAETSTDTQYF. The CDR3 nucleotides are TGTGCCAGCTGGAGTCTAGGGGTTCCCCTTGCAGAGACTAGCACAGATACGCAGTATTTT.

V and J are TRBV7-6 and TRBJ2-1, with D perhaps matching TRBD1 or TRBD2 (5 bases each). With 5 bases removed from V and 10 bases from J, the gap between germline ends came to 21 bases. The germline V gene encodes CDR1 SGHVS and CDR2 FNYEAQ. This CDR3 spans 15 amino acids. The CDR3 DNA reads TGTGCCAGCAGCCGCGAAACGGGGCCTCCGAGGGAGCAGTTCTTC. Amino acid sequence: CASSRETGPPREQFF. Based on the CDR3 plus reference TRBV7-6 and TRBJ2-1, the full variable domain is GAGVSQSPRYKVTKRGQDVALRCDPISGHVSLYWYRQALGQGPEFLTYFNYEAQQDKSGLPNDRFSAERPEGSISTLTIQRTEQRDSAMYRCASSRETGPPREQFFGPGTRLTVL.

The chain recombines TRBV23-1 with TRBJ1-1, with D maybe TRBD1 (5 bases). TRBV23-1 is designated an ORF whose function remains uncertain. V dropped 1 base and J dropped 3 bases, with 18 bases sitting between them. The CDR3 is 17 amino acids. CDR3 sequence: CASSQCGAAEWDTEAFF. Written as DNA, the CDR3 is TGCGCCAGCAGTCAATGCGGGGCCGCAGAATGGGACACTGAAGCTTTCTTT.

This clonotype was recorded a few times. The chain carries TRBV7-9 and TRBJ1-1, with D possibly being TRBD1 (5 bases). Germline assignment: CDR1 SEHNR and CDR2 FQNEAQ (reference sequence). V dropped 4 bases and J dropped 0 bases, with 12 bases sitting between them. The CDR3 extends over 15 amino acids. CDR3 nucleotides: TGTGCCAGCAGCTCCGGGACTTCCATGAACACTGAAGCTTTCTTT. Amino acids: CASSSGTSMNTEAFF.

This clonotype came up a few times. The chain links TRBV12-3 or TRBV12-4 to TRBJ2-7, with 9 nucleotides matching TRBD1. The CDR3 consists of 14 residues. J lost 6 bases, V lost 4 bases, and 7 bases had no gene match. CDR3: CASSSGTGLSEQYF. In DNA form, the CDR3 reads TGTGCCAGCAGTTCCGGGACAGGGTTGTCCGAGCAGTACTTC.

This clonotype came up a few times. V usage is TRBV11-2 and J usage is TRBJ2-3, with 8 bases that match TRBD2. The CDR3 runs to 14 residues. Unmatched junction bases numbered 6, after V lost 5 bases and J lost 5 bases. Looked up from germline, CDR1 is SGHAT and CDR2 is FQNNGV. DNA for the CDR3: TGTGCCAGCAGCCCCGCGGGGGGCGAAGATACGCAGTATTTT. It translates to CASSPAGGEDTQYF.

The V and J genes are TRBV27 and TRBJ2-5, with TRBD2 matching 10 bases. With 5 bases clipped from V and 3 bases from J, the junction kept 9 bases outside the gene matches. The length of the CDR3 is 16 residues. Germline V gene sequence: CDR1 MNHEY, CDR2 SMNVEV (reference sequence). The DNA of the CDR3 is TGTGCCAGCAGTCCGGTCGAGCGGGGGGGAAAAGAGACCCAGTACTTC. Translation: CASSPVERGGKETQYF.

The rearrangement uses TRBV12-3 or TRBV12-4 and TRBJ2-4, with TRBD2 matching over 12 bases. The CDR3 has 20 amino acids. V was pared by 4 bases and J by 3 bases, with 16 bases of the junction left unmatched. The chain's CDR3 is CASSSNPTSGGGRSKNIQYF. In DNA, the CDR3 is TGTGCCAGCAGTTCCAACCCGACTAGCGGGGGTGGCCGTAGCAAAAACATTCAGTACTTC.

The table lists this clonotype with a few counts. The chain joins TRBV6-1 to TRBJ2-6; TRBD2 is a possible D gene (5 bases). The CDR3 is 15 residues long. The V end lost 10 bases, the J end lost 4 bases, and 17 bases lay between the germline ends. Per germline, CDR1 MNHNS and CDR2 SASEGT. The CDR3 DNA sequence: TGTGCCATTCGGGGTACCCCGAGAGGGGCCAACGTCCTGACTTTC. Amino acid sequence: CAIRGTPRGANVLTF.

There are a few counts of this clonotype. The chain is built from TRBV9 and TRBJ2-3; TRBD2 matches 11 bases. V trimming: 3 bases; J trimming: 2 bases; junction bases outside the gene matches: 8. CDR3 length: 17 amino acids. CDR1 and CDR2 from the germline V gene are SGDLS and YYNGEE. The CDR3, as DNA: TGTGCCAGCAGCGGTAGCGGGGGGGCCATCCACACAGATACGCAGTATTTT. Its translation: CASSGSGGAIHTDTQYF.

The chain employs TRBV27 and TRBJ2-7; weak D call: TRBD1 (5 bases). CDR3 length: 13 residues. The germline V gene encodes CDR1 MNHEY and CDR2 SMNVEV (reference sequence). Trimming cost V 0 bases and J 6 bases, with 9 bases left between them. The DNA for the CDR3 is TGTGCCAGCAGTTTATCCGCAGGGTCCGAGCAGTACGTC. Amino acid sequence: CASSLSAGSEQYV.

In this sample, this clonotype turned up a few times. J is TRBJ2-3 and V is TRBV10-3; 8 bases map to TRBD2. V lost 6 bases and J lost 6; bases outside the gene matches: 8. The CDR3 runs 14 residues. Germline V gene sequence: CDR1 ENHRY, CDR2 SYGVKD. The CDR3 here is CAIRGRGGSDTQYF. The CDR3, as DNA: TGTGCCATCAGGGGTCGGGGGGGGTCGGATACGCAGTATTTT.

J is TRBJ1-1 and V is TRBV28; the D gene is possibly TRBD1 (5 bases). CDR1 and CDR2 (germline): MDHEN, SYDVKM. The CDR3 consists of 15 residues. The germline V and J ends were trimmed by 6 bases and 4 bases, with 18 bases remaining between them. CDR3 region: CASSPALIGGTEAFF. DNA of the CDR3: TGTGCCAGCAGCCCTGCCCTCATTGGGGGCACTGAAGCTTTCTTT.

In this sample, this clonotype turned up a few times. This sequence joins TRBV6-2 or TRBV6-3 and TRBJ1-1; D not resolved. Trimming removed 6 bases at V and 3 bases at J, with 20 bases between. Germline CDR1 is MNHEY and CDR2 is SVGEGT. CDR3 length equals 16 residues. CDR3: CASSHPLKLRDTEAFF. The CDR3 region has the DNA TGTGCCAGCAGCCACCCTCTAAAATTGAGGGACACTGAAGCTTTCTTT.

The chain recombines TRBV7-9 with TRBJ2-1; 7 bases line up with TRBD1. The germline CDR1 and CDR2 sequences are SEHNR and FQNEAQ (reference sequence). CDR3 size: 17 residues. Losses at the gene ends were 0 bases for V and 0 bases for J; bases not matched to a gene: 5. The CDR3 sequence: CASSLARPGGSYNEQFF. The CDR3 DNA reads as TGTGCCAGCAGCTTAGCGCGACCAGGGGGCTCCTACAATGAGCAGTTCTTC.

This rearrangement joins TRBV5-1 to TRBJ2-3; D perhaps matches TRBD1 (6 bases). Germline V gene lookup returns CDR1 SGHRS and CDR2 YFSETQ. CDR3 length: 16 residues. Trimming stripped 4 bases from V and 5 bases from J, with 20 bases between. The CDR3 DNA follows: TGCGCCAGCAGCACCGGGACCCCCGGGACAAGAGATACGCAGTATTTT. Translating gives CASSTGTPGTRDTQYF.

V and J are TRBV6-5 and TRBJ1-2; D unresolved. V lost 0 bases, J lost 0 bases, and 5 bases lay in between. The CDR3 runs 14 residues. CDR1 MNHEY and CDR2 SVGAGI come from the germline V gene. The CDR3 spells CASSYSPPNYGYTF. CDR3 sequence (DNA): TGTGCCAGCAGTTACTCGCCACCTAACTATGGCTACACCTTC.

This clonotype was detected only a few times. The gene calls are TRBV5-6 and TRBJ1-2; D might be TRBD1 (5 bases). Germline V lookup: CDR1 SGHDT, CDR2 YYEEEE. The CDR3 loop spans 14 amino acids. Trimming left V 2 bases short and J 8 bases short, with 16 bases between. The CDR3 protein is CASSFQGAYGGYTF. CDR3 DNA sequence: TGTGCCAGCAGCTTTCAGGGAGCCTATGGAGGCTACACCTTC.

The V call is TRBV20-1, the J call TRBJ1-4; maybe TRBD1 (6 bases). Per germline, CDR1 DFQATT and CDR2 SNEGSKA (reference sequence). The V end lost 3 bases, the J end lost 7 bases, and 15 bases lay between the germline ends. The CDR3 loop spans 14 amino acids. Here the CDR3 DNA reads TGCAGTGCTAGGACAGACGAAGGGGGTGAAAAACTGTTTTTT. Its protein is CSARTDEGGEKLFF.